This T cell receptor beta chain was sequenced during a study of technical replicates of blood from several donors. Here immunoSEQ multiplex PCR was the method, and the copy in TCRdb shows in-frame clones only, minus some. In the table there are approximately 52,000 clones, more than 70% of which are singletons. This TCR was recovered from a human donor in good health. Some clones in this sample may be carry-over from other donors' samples. Sequencing used PBMCs.

Here the CDR3 reads CASSMWTGGTNSPLHF. The CDR3 bases are TGTGCCAGTAGTATGTGGACAGGGGGCACGAATTCACCCCTCCACTTT. V gene TRBV19 combines with J gene TRBJ1-6; 11 bases match TRBD1. Germline-derived CDR1 and CDR2 are LNHDA and SQIVND (reference sequence). J gave up 7 bases and V 3 bases, and 5 bases lay outside the gene matches. This CDR3 is built from 16 residues.